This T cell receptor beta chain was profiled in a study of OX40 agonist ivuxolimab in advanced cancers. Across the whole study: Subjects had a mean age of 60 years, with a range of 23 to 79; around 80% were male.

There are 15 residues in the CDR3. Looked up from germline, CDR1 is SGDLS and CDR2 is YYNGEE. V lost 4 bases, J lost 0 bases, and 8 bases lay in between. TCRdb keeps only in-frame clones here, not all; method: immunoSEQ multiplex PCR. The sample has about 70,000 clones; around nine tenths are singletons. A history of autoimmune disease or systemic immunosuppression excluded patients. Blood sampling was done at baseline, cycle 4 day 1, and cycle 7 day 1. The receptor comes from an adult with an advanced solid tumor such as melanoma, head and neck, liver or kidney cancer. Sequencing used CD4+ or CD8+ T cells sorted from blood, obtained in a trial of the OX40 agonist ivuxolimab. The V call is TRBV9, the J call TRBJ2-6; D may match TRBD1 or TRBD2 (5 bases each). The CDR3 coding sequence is TGTGCCAGCAGCCGAGGGGACTCTGGGGCCAACGTCCTGACTTTC. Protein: CASSRGDSGANVLTF.